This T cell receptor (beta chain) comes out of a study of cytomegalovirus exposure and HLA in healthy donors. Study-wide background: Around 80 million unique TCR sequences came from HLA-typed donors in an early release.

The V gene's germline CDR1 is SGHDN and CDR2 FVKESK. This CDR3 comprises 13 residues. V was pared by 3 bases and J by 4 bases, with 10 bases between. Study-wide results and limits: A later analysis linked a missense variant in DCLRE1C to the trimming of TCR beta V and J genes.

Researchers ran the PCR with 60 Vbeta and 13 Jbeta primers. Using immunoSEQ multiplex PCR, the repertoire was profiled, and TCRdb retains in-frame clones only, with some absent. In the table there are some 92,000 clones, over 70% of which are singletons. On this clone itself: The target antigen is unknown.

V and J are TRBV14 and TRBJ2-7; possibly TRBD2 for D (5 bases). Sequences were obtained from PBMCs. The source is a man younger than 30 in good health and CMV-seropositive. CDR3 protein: CASSQPGKYEQYF. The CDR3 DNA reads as TGTGCCAGCAGCCAGCCGGGGAAATACGAGCAGTACTTC.